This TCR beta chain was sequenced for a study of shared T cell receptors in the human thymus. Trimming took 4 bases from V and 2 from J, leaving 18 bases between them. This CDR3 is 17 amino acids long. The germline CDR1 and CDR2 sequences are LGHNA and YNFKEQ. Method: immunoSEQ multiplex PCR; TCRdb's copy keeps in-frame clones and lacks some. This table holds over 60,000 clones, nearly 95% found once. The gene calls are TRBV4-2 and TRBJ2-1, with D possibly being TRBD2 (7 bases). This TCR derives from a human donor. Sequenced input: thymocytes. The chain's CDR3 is CASSPQGGAGAYNEQFF. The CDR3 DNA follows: TGTGCCAGCAGCCCTCAAGGGGGGGCCGGTGCCTACAATGAGCAGTTCTTC.